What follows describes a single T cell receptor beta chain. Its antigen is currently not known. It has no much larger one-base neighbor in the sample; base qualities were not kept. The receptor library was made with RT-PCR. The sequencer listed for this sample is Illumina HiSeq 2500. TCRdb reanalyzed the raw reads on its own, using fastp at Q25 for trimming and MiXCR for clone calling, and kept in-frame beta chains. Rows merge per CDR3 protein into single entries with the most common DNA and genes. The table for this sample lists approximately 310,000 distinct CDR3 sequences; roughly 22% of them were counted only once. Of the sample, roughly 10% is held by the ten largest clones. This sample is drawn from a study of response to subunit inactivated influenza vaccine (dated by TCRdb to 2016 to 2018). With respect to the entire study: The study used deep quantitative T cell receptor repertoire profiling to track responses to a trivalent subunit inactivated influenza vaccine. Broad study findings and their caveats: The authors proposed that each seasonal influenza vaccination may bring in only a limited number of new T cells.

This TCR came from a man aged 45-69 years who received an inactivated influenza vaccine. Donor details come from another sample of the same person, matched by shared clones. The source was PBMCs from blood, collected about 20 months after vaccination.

The bases are TGCGCCAGCAGCCTCTGGGACAGGGCTAGCAACATTCAGTACTTC. Translated, it gives CASSLWDRASNIQYF. The chain employs TRBV4-1 and TRBJ2-4, with 9 junctional bases fitting TRBD1. In the germline V gene, CDR1 corresponds to MGHRA and CDR2 to YSYEKL. The junction shows trimming of 4 bases on V and 7 bases on J, and the gene matches do not reach 8 bases of it. From the cysteine through the phenylalanine, the CDR3 covers 15 amino acids. Here the CDR3 DNA is all that survives: 45 bases in frame from base 1.